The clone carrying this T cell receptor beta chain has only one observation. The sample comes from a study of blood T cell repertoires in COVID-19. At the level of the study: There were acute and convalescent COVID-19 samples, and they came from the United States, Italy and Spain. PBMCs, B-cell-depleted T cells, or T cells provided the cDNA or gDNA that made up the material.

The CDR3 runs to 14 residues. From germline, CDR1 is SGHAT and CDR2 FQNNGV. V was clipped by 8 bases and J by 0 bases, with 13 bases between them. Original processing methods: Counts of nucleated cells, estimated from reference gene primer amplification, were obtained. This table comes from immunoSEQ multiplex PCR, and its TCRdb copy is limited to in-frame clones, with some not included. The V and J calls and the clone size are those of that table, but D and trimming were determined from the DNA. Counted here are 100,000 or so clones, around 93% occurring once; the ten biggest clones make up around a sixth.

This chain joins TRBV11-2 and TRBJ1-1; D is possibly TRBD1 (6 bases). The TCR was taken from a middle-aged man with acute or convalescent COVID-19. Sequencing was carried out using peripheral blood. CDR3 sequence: CASSKGGLNTEAFF. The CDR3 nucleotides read TGTGCCAGCTCAAAAGGGGGATTGAACACTGAAGCTTTCTTT.